The TCR beta chain under discussion was sequenced for a study of cytomegalovirus exposure and HLA in healthy donors. At the level of the study: Among about 200 million T cells, an earlier analysis found roughly 100 million unique TCR beta sequences.

PCR involved 60 Vbeta and 13 Jbeta primers. Profiling relied on immunoSEQ multiplex PCR, and the TCRdb table lists in-frame clones only, not all of them. The table records 110,000 to 150,000 clones, approximately 79% of them present only once. This receptor was obtained from a female donor in good health and CMV-seronegative. Sequenced material: PBMCs.

CDR3 sequence reads: CASTRWGLSNQPQHF. The CDR3 DNA follows: TGTGCCAGTACGAGGTGGGGGCTTAGCAATCAGCCCCAGCATTTT. The gene calls are TRBV19 and TRBJ1-5, with D perhaps TRBD1 (6 bases). The CDR3 consists of 15 residues. V was pared by 7 bases and J by 0 bases, with 13 bases between. In germline, CDR1 is LNHDA, CDR2 SQIVND (reference sequence).